This TCR beta chain derives from a study of cytomegalovirus exposure and HLA in healthy donors. Study results and caveats: Later on, an analysis tied 15,000 to 20,000 TCR beta sequences to HLA alleles at 0.05 false discovery rate. In an earlier analysis, most TCR beta V segments were productive about 87% or about 30% of the time. Published work reported that the classifier diagnosed cytomegalovirus status with high specificity and sensitivity. According to a later analysis, donors in an Asian-associated ancestry cluster reportedly had fewer N-insertions than the roughly 660-donor mean.

The study ran its PCR with 60 Vbeta and 13 Jbeta primers. Using immunoSEQ multiplex PCR, the repertoire was profiled, and TCRdb retains in-frame clones only, with some absent. The sample has about 140,000 clones, around 78% seen once; the top ten hold about 2.2%. On this clone: What it binds is unknown.

Germline V gives CDR1 LGHNA, CDR2 YNFKEQ. CDR3 length: 17 amino acids. V gave up 0 bases and J gave up 4 bases; unmatched junction bases: 8. V gene TRBV4-2 combines with J gene TRBJ2-3, with 9 bases identical to TRBD2. The sequenced material came from PBMCs. This receptor was identified in a woman aged 18-29 years in good health and CMV-seropositive. In DNA form, the CDR3 reads TGTGCCAGCAGCCAAGATCCCCCTAGCGGGGACTCAGATACGCAGTATTTT. Translating it yields CASSQDPPSGDSDTQYF.